The source of this TCR beta chain is a study of somatic mutations in cytotoxic T cells in rheumatoid arthritis. Study-wide background: Flow sorting yielded some V beta antibody-stained T-cell populations at nearly 100% purity, among them V beta1+ cells sequenced for TCRB. Points from the study as a whole: It was in rheumatoid arthritis patients, but not in healthy controls, that CD8+ clonality increased with age.

To note about this clone: The antigen is undetermined.

Clones were sequenced by immunoSEQ multiplex PCR, and TCRdb holds only the in-frame ones, with some missing. The data show some 14,000 clones, more than 60% seen once. The origin of this receptor is an adult with rheumatoid arthritis. The sample taken for sequencing was CD8+ T cells sorted from blood.

The CDR3 protein is CASSMDGDEKLFF. CDR3 nucleotides: TGTGCCAGCAGCATGGACGGGGATGAAAAACTGTTTTTT. This chain connects TRBV9 to TRBJ1-4, with no clear D. Germline CDR1 reads SGDLS; CDR2 reads YYNGEE. V shed 4 bases and J shed 6 bases, with 10 bases lying between them. The CDR3 length is 13 residues.